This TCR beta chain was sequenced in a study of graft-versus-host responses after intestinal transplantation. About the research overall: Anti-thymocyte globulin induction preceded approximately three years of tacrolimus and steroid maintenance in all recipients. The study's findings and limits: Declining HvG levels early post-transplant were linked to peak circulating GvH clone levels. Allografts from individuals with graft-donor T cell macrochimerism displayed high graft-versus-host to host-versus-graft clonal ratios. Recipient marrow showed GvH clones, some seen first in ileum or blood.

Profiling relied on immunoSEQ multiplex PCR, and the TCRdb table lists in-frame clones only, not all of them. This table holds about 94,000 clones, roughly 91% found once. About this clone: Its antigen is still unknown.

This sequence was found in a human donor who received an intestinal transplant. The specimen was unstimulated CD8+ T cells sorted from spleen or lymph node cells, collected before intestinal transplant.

The CDR3: CATSSRGVATNEKLFF. CDR3 DNA: TGTGCCACCAGCAGCAGGGGGGTTGCAACTAATGAAAAACTGTTTTTT. The rearrangement uses TRBV15 and TRBJ1-4, with TRBD1 matching over 7 bases. CDR1 and CDR2 from the germline V gene are LNHNV and YYDKDF (reference sequence). V gave up 3 bases and J gave up 0 bases; unmatched junction bases: 4. This CDR3 is built from 16 residues.